This entry is about one TCR beta chain. Its antigen is unknown. The CDR3 loop spans 13 amino acids. CDR1 is ENHRY, CDR2 SYGVKD, per germline. Trimming at V came to 10 bases and at J to 4 bases, leaving 7 bases not matched to a gene. The PCR made use of 60 Vbeta and 13 Jbeta primers. Generated by immunoSEQ multiplex PCR, the TCRdb table keeps only in-frame clones and is missing some. The repertoire table contains about 67,000 clones. This sample is part of a study of cytomegalovirus exposure and HLA in healthy donors. General study findings and limits: The analysis excluded some indistinguishable V segments, including TRBV6-2 and TRBV6-3. Most TCR sequences were uncommon, yet certain public TCRs appeared in many donors. Presence/absence analyses assumed roughly uniform sequencing depth across donors, which may not hold. Overall, 164 TCR beta chains were annotated as cytomegalovirus-associated.

The sequenced sample was PBMCs. The rearrangement uses TRBV10-3 and TRBJ2-1; 7 nucleotides line up with TRBD1. The receptor comes from a woman younger than 45 in good health and CMV-seronegative. The CDR3 protein is CATLTGSYNEQFF. In DNA form, the CDR3 reads TGTGCCACCTTGACAGGGAGTTACAATGAGCAGTTCTTC.